Shown below are 16 T cell receptor beta chains from a single sample sequenced in a study of OX40 agonist ivuxolimab in advanced cancers. Using immunoSEQ multiplex PCR, the repertoire was profiled, and TCRdb retains in-frame clones only, with some absent. The data contain approximately 69,000 clones, 91% of them singletons. Source: CD4+ or CD8+ T cells sorted from blood, taken in a trial of the OX40 agonist ivuxolimab. These receptors all stem from an adult with an advanced solid tumor such as melanoma, head and neck, liver or kidney cancer.

This chain connects TRBV15 to TRBJ1-3; no reliable D call. The ends were cut back, 1 base at V and 0 bases at J, with 10 bases in the middle. This CDR3 region has 16 residues. Germline assignment: CDR1 LNHNV and CDR2 YYDKDF (reference sequence). CDR3 protein: CATSRVQASSGNTIYF. The CDR3 DNA follows: TGTGCCACCAGCAGAGTTCAGGCCTCCTCTGGAAACACCATATATTTT.

The chain employs TRBV18 and TRBJ1-1; possible D gene TRBD1, 5 bases. Trimming removed 1 base from V and 0 bases from J, with 9 bases in between. Germline V gene data show CDR1 as KGHSH and CDR2 as LQKENI. The CDR3 loop spans 15 amino acids. CDR3 nucleotides: TGTGCCAGCTCACCACAGGGGCTGGTGAACACTGAAGCTTTCTTT. The encoded protein is CASSPQGLVNTEAFF.

The J gene is TRBJ2-7, the V gene TRBV7-3; TRBD1 aligns across 10 bases. Germline V CDR1 and CDR2: SGHTA, FQGTGA. Losses at the gene ends were 2 bases for V and 4 bases for J; bases not matched to a gene: 5. This CDR3 is 15 amino acids long. The CDR3 region is CASSLHGTGAYEQYF. CDR3 DNA: TGTGCCAGCAGCTTACACGGGACAGGGGCATACGAGCAGTACTTC. Full variable domain (rest looked up from reference TRBV7-3 and TRBJ2-7): GAGVSQTPSNKVTEKGKYVELRCDPISGHTALYWYRQSLGQGPEFLIYFQGTGAADDSGLPNDRFFAVRPEGSVSTLKIQRTERGDSAVYLCASSLHGTGAYEQYFGPGTRLTVT.

This chain connects TRBV29-1 to TRBJ1-2; tentative D call: TRBD1 (6 bases). Trimming left V 1 base short and J 5 bases short, with 8 bases between. This CDR3 has 12 amino acids. CDR1 is SQVTM, CDR2 ANQGSEA, per germline. DNA of the CDR3: TGCAGCGTTGAAGGGGGGCGGTATGGCTACACCTTC. As protein: CSVEGGRYGYTF.

The rearrangement joins TRBV2 to TRBJ2-1; 14 nucleotides match TRBD2. This CDR3 region has 16 residues. Germline trimming cut 7 bases from V and 2 bases from J; bases unmatched to any gene: 4. Germline V CDR1 and CDR2: SNHLY, FYNNEI. CDR3 amino acids: CASTQTSGRAYNEQFF. As DNA, the CDR3 is TGTGCCAGCACCCAGACTAGCGGGAGGGCCTACAATGAGCAGTTCTTC. The full variable domain, completed using reference TRBV2 and TRBJ2-1, is EPEVTQTPSHQVTQMGQEVILRCVPISNHLYFYWYRQILGQKVEFLVSFYNNEISEKSEIFDDQFSVERPDGSNFTLKIRSTKLEDSAMYFCASTQTSGRAYNEQFFGPGTRLTVL.

This chain uses TRBV9 with TRBJ2-1, with 7 nucleotides matching TRBD2. V gave up 4 bases and J gave up 2 bases; unmatched junction bases: 3. The CDR3 sequence is 14 residues long. Per germline, CDR1 SGDLS and CDR2 YYNGEE. CDR3 region: CASSPSGAYNEQFF. The CDR3 DNA follows: TGTGCCAGCAGCCCTAGCGGCGCCTACAATGAGCAGTTCTTC. The variable domain in full, with the rest retrieved from reference TRBV9 and TRBJ2-1, is DSGVTQTPKHLITATGQRVTLRCSPRSGDLSVYWYQQSLDQGLQFLIQYYNGEERAKGNILERFSAQQFPDLHSELNLSSLELGDSALYFCASSPSGAYNEQFFGPGTRLTVL.

The J gene is TRBJ2-2, the V gene TRBV6-5; D not certain. The CDR3 consists of 14 residues. V was shortened by 4 bases and J by 7 bases, with 13 bases between the two germline ends. Germline values: CDR1 MNHEY, CDR2 SVGAGI. The CDR3 sequence is CASSSQDLSGELFF. CDR3 sequence (DNA): TGTGCCAGCAGTTCTCAGGATTTGAGCGGGGAGCTGTTTTTT.

CDR3 sequence: CASSPLSRVDVAFF. Here the CDR3 DNA reads TGTGCCAGCTCACCACTTTCCAGGGTTGACGTGGCTTTCTTT. The genes are TRBV18 and TRBJ1-1, with D tentatively TRBD1 (5 bases). The V end lost 1 base, the J end lost 11 bases, and 17 bases lay between the germline ends. Germline loops: CDR1 KGHSH, CDR2 LQKENI. The CDR3 is made up of 14 amino acids.

The CDR3 loop is CASSLSRGSGSYSYEQYF. For the CDR3, the DNA is TGTGCCAGCAGTTTATCGAGGGGTAGCGGGAGTTACTCCTACGAGCAGTACTTC. This chain uses TRBV27 with TRBJ2-7; TRBD2 matches 9 bases. After removal of 0 bases from V and 0 bases from J, the junction contained 9 bases not matched to a gene. The germline V gene has CDR1 MNHEY and CDR2 SMNVEV (reference sequence). The CDR3 is 18 amino acids.

The CDR3 loop is CASSEAPGQFSGANVLTF. CDR3 DNA: TGTGCCAGCAGTGAAGCCCCTGGACAGTTCTCTGGGGCCAACGTCCTGACTTTC. The chain links TRBV6-1 to TRBJ2-6, with a possible D match to TRBD1 (6 bases). Looked up from germline, CDR1 is MNHNS and CDR2 is SASEGT. The CDR3 consists of 18 residues. V lost 0 bases to trimming and J lost 0 bases, with 12 bases between them.

V usage is TRBV21-1 and J usage is TRBJ2-5; the D call of TRBD1 is as the table states it, not checked on the DNA. TRBV21-1 is deemed a pseudogene. The length of the CDR3 is 16 residues. The CDR3 reads CASSGPGTEGQETQYF. CDR3 coding DNA: TGTGCCAGCAGCGGACCCGGGACAGAAGGCCAAGAGACCCAGTACTTC.

The rearrangement joins TRBV6-1 to TRBJ1-5; 8 bases fit TRBD1. The CDR3 spans 14 residues. V was clipped by 10 bases and J by 6 bases; unmatched bases: 11. Germline V gene lookup returns CDR1 MNHNS and CDR2 SASEGT. The CDR3 region is CAIQIDRGGQPQHF. Here the CDR3 DNA reads TGTGCCATCCAGATTGACAGGGGAGGTCAGCCCCAGCATTTT.

This clone was observed once. The chain joins TRBV4-1 to TRBJ2-4, with 7 positions matching TRBD2. The CDR3 covers 15 residues. The V gene end was trimmed by 5 bases and the J gene end by 2 bases; junction bases not matched to a gene: 6. CDR1 MGHRA and CDR2 YSYEKL come from the germline V gene. The chain's CDR3 is CASSGGGFSKNIQYF. In DNA, the CDR3 is TGCGCCAGCAGCGGGGGGGGGTTTTCCAAAAACATTCAGTACTTC.

The chain joins TRBV5-8 to TRBJ2-7; D gene uncertain. Germline V gene data show CDR1 as SGHTS and CDR2 as YDEGEE. There are 14 residues in the CDR3. V was cut by 4 bases and J by 1 base, with 12 bases left in between. The CDR3 nucleotides are TGTGCCAGCAGCCCGAGGTGGAAGTCCTACGAGCAGTACTTC. It translates to CASSPRWKSYEQYF.

The chain recombines TRBV28 with TRBJ2-1; D perhaps matches TRBD2 (6 bases). Trimming shortened V by 3 bases and J by 6 bases, and 15 bases separated the two germline ends. From germline, CDR1 is MDHEN and CDR2 SYDVKM. The CDR3 consists of 15 residues. This CDR3 is CASSLVRRVFNEQFF. CDR3 coding DNA: TGTGCCAGCAGTTTGGTCCGGAGGGTCTTCAATGAGCAGTTCTTC.

The chain employs TRBV5-6 and TRBJ2-1; D gene ambiguous. The V end was cut by 0 bases, the J end by 1 base, with 5 bases between. CDR1 and CDR2 from the germline V gene are SGHDT and YYEEEE. This CDR3 contains 14 residues. The CDR3 loop is CASSLVQSYNEQFF. CDR3 bases: TGTGCCAGCAGCTTGGTGCAGTCCTACAATGAGCAGTTCTTC.